This T cell receptor beta chain comes out of a study of tumor T cells in aggressive B-cell lymphoma. CDR1 is SGHDT, CDR2 YYEEEE, per germline. The length of the CDR3 is 16 residues. Trimming cost V 4 bases and J 6 bases; bases outside gene matches: 9. Sequencing used immunoSEQ multiplex PCR; TCRdb keeps in-frame clones, though not all of them. The table has roughly 3,800 clones, 94% seen once. The sequenced sample consisted of tumor tissue. This TCR came from an adult with diffuse large B cell lymphoma. The V gene is TRBV5-6, the J gene TRBJ2-3, with 12 bases fitting TRBD2. The CDR3 bases are TGTGCCAGCAGCCAGACTAGCGGGAGTTCAACTGATACGCAGTATTTT. Protein product: CASSQTSGSSTDTQYF.